Listed here are 13 T cell receptor beta chains from one sample, sequenced in a study of blood T cell repertoires in COVID-19. The protocol was immunoSEQ multiplex PCR, while the TCRdb copy is restricted to in-frame clones and leaves out a portion. This sample has approximately 290,000 clones, with under 90% found just once. Material: peripheral blood. All receptors derive from a woman in her twenties or thirties with COVID-19, enrolled during active disease.

This chain connects TRBV27 to TRBJ2-7; 8 nucleotides agree with TRBD1. With 7 bases clipped from V and 3 bases from J, the junction kept 14 bases outside the gene matches. The germline V gene has CDR1 MNHEY and CDR2 SMNVEV (reference sequence). The CDR3 spans 16 residues. The CDR3: CASTLGVDRGDYEQYF. The CDR3 nucleotides are TGTGCCAGCACCCTGGGTGTTGACAGGGGTGACTACGAGCAGTACTTC.

The rearrangement uses TRBV2 and TRBJ2-7; 9 nucleotides match TRBD2. V was clipped by 3 bases and J by 7 bases; unmatched bases: 7. This CDR3 is 14 amino acids long. Per the germline V gene, CDR1 is SNHLY and CDR2 is FYNNEI. The CDR3, as DNA: TGTGCCAGCAGTGATCCTAGCGGGGTGGGGGAGCAGTACTTC. The encoded protein is CASSDPSGVGEQYF.

The J gene is TRBJ2-5, the V gene TRBV5-1; TRBD1 matches at 11 bases. With V trimmed by 5 bases and J by 6 bases, 15 bases remained unmatched. Germline V lookup: CDR1 SGHRS, CDR2 YFSETQ. The CDR3 extends over 17 amino acids. CDR3 nucleotide sequence: TGCGCCAGCAGTTTGAGCGGTGTTGGACAGGGGGCGAAGACCCAGTACTTC. It encodes CASSLSGVGQGAKTQYF. The complete variable domain, with remaining parts taken from reference TRBV5-1 and TRBJ2-5, reads KAGVTQTPRYLIKTRGQQVTLSCSPISGHRSVSWYQQTPGQGLQFLFEYFSETQRNKGNFPGRFSGRQFSNSRSEMNVSTLELGDSALYLCASSLSGVGQGAKTQYFGPGTRLLVL.

This rearrangement joins TRBV15 to TRBJ1-1, with 8 bases that match TRBD1. CDR3 length: 16 residues. J lost 1 base, V lost 2 bases, and 6 bases had no gene match. Per the germline V gene, CDR1 is LNHNV and CDR2 is YYDKDF (reference sequence). The CDR3 nucleotides are TGTGCCACCAGCAGACCCCGGGACAGGACGAACACTGAAGCTTTCTTT. Translated: CATSRPRDRTNTEAFF.

The chain recombines TRBV18 with TRBJ1-5; a possible D gene is TRBD1 (5 bases). The CDR3 is 15 residues long. Germline V CDR1 and CDR2: KGHSH, LQKENI. V shed 3 bases and J shed 3 bases, with 12 bases lying between them. The CDR3 reads CASSPRQGNNQPQHF. CDR3 sequence (DNA): TGTGCCAGCTCACCCCGGCAGGGAAACAATCAGCCCCAGCATTTT.

This CDR3 is CASRTTSGGPPYEQYF. CDR3 in DNA: TGTGCAAGTCGCACTACTAGCGGGGGGCCCCCCTACGAGCAGTACTTC. The chain has TRBV12-2 and TRBJ2-7; the table calls TRBD2, which could not be checked here. TRBV12-2 is a documented pseudogene. The CDR3 covers 16 residues.

V and J are TRBV29-1 and TRBJ2-7, with D uncertain. V was cut by 4 bases and J by 0 bases, with 10 bases left in between. The CDR3 is 13 amino acids. Per the germline V gene, CDR1 is SQVTM and CDR2 is ANQGSEA. The CDR3 coding sequence is TGCAGCGTTGTGGCGGCTAGCTCCTACGAGCAGTACTTC. Its translation: CSVVAASSYEQYF.

The chain uses TRBV28 and TRBJ1-2, with a weak D call TRBD1 (5 bases). The CDR3 is made up of 14 amino acids. CDR1 and CDR2 (germline): MDHEN, SYDVKM. With 4 bases removed from V and 2 bases from J, the gap between germline ends came to 11 bases. This CDR3 is CASSSLKGNYGYTF. In DNA form, the CDR3 reads TGTGCCAGCAGTTCCCTAAAGGGGAACTATGGCTACACCTTC.

This clone has a single count. The chain uses TRBV6-6 and TRBJ1-2; D gene uncertain. Trimming cost V 5 bases and J 6 bases, with 16 bases left between them. This CDR3 contains 14 residues. In germline, CDR1 is MNHNY, CDR2 SVGAGI (reference sequence). CDR3 bases: TGTGCCAGCAGTGGTCCCACCAGGTTCGATGGCTACACCTTC. This translates into CASSGPTRFDGYTF.

The V gene is TRBV5-1, the J gene TRBJ2-7; D gene unclear. The germline V gene has CDR1 SGHRS and CDR2 YFSETQ. Deletions cut 0 bases from V and 4 bases from J, with 8 bases between. There are 13 residues in the CDR3. CDR3 residues: CASSLARSYEQYF. The CDR3 nucleotides are TGCGCCAGCAGCTTGGCTCGGTCTTACGAGCAGTACTTC.

V is TRBV5-1 and J is TRBJ1-3, with a weak D call TRBD1 (5 bases). This CDR3 contains 16 residues. The V end lost 4 bases, the J end lost 1 base, and 15 bases lay between the germline ends. Germline values: CDR1 SGHRS, CDR2 YFSETQ. The CDR3 sequence: CASSLLTSGSGNTIYF. As DNA, the CDR3 is TGCGCCAGCAGCCTCTTAACCTCAGGGTCTGGAAACACCATATATTTT.

This clone was counted a single time. Other DNA sequences in the same sample also yield this CDR3. As DNA, the CDR3 is TGTGCCAGCAGCCGTAACACTGAAGCTTTCTTT. It encodes CASSRNTEAFF. The V and J genes are TRBV6-5 and TRBJ1-1, with D hard to call. This CDR3 comprises 11 residues. Germline V gene lookup returns CDR1 MNHEY and CDR2 SVGAGI. V was clipped by 6 bases and J by 2 bases, with 4 bases between them.

V gene TRBV3-1 (or the pseudogene TRBV3-2) combines with J gene TRBJ2-7; 10 positions agree with TRBD1. Germline V CDR1 and CDR2: LGHDT, YNNKEL (reference sequence). This CDR3 comprises 16 residues. V lost 5 bases and J lost 1; bases outside the gene matches: 8. CDR3 sequence reads: CASSNNWDRGSYEQYF. CDR3 coding DNA: TGTGCCAGCAGCAACAACTGGGACAGGGGATCCTACGAGCAGTACTTC.